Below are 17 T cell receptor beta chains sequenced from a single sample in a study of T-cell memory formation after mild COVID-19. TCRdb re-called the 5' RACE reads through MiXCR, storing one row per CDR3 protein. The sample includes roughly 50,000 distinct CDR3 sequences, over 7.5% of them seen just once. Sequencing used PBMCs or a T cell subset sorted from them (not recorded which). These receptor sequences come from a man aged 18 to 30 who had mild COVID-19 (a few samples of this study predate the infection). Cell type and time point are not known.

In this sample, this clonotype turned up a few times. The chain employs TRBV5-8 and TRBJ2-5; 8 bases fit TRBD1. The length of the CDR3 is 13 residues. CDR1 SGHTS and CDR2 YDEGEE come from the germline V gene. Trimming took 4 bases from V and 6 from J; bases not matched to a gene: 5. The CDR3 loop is CASSQGQAKTQYF. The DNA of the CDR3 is TGTGCCAGCAGCCAGGGACAGGCTAAGACCCAGTACTTC.

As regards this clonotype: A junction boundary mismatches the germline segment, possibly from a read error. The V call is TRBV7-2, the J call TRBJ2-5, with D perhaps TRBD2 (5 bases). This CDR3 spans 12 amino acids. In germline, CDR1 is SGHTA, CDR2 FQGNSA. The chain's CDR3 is CASGGYQETKYF. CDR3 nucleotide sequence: TGTGCCAGCGGAGGATACCAAGAGACCAAGTACTTC.

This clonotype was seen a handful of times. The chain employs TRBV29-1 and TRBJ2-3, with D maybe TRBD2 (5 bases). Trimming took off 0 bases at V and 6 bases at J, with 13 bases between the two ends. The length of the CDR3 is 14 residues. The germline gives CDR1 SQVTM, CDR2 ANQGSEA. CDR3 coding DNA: TGCAGCGTTGAAGACCCCCGGAGGTCGGATACGCAGTATTTT. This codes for CSVEDPRRSDTQYF.

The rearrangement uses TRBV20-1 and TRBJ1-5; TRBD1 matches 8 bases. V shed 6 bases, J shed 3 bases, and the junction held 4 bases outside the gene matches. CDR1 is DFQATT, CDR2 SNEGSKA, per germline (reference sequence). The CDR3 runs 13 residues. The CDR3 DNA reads TGCAGTGCAAAGACAGGGGTCAATCAGCCCCAGCATTTT. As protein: CSAKTGVNQPQHF.

In DNA form, the CDR3 reads TGTGCCAGCAGTGTTACTCTTAGGCCCTTCGACTCCGGGGAGCTGTTTTTT. Encoded protein: CASSVTLRPFDSGELFF. The chain uses TRBV7-2 and TRBJ2-2; D call uncertain. Per germline, CDR1 SGHTA and CDR2 FQGNSA. This CDR3 is built from 17 residues. The V end was cut by 6 bases, the J end by 6 bases, with 23 bases between.

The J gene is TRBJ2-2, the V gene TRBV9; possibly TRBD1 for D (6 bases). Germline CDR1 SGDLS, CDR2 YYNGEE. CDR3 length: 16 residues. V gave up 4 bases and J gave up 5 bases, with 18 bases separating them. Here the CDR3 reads CASSYSRGEWTGELFF. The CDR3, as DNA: TGTGCCAGCAGCTATAGCAGGGGAGAGTGGACCGGGGAGCTGTTTTTT. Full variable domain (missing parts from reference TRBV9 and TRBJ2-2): DSGVTQTPKHLITATGQRVTLRCSPRSGDLSVYWYQQSLDQGLQFLIQYYNGEERAKGNILERFSAQQFPDLHSELNLSSLELGDSALYFCASSYSRGEWTGELFFGEGSRLTVL.

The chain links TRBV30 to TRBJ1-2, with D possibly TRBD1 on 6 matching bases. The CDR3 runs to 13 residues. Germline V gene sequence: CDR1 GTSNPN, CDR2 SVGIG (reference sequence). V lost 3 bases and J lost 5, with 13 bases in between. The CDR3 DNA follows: TGTGCCTGGAGCGGACAGAGCGTATATGGCTACACCTTC. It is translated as CAWSGQSVYGYTF.

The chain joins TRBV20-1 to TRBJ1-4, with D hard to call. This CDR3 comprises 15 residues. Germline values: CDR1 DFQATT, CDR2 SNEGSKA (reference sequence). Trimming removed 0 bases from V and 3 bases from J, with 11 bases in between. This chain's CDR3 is CSARDSGEANEKLFF. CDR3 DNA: TGCAGTGCTAGAGATTCCGGGGAGGCTAATGAAAAACTGTTTTTT.

In DNA, the CDR3 is TGCAGTGCTTCAACCGGGACAGTTACCTATGGCTACACCTTC. It is translated as CSASTGTVTYGYTF. The V call is TRBV20-1, the J call TRBJ1-2; 7 bases map to TRBD1. After removal of 5 bases from V and 4 bases from J, the junction contained 10 bases not matched to a gene. This CDR3 comprises 14 residues. The germline gives CDR1 DFQATT, CDR2 SNEGSKA (reference sequence).

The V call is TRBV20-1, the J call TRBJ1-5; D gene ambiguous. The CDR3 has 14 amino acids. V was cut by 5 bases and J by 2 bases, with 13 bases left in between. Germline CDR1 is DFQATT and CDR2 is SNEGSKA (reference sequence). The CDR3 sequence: CSAARSGGNQPQHF. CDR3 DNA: TGCAGTGCTGCTAGATCGGGTGGCAATCAGCCCCAGCATTTT.

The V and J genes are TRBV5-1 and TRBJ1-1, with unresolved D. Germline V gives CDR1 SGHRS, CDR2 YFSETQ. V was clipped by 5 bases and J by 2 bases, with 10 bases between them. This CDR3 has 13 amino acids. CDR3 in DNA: TGCGCCAGCAGTAGCACAGACAACACTGAAGCTTTCTTT. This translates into CASSSTDNTEAFF.

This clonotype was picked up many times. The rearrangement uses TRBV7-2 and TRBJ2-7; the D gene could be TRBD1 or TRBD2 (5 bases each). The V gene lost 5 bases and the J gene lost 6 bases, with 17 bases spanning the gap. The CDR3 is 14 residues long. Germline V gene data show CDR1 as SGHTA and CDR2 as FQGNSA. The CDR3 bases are TGTGCCAGCAGCCCTACCAACATGGGGGTCGAGCAGTACTTC. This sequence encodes CASSPTNMGVEQYF. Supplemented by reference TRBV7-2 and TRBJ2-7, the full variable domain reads GAGVSQSPSNKVTEKGKDVELRCDPISGHTALYWYRQSLGQGLEFLIYFQGNSAPDKSGLPSDRFSAERTGGSVSTLTIQRTQQEDSAVYLCASSPTNMGVEQYFGPGTRLTVT.

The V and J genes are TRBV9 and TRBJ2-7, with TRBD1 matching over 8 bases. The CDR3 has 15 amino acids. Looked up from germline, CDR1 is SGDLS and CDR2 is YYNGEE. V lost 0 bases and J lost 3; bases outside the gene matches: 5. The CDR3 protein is CASSVEGGTGYEQYF. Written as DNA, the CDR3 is TGTGCCAGCAGCGTAGAGGGCGGGACAGGCTACGAGCAGTACTTC.

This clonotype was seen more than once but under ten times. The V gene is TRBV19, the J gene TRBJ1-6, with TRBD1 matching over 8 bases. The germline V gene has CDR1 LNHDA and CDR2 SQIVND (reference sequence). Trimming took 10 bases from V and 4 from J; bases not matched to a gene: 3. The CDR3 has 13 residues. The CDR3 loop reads CATGTGYNSPLHF. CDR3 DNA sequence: TGTGCCACAGGGACAGGATATAATTCACCCCTCCACTTT.

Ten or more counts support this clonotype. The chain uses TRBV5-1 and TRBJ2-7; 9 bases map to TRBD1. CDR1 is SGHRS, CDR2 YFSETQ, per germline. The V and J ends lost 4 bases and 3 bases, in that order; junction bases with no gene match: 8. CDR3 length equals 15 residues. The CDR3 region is CASSRAGTGYYEQYF. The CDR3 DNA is TGCGCCAGCAGCCGGGCCGGGACAGGGTACTACGAGCAGTACTTC.

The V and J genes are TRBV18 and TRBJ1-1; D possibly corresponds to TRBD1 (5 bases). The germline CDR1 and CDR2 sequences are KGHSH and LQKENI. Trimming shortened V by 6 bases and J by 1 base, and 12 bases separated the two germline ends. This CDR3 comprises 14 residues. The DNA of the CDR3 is TGTGCCAGCTCTCGGGACTCTACGAACACTGAAGCTTTCTTT. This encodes CASSRDSTNTEAFF.

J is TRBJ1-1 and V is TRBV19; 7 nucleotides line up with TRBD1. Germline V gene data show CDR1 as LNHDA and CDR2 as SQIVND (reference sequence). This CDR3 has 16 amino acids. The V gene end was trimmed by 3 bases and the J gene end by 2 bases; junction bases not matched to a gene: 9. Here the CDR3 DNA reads TGTGCCAGTAGTATTCGACAGGGAGTGGGTAACACTGAAGCTTTCTTT. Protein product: CASSIRQGVGNTEAFF.